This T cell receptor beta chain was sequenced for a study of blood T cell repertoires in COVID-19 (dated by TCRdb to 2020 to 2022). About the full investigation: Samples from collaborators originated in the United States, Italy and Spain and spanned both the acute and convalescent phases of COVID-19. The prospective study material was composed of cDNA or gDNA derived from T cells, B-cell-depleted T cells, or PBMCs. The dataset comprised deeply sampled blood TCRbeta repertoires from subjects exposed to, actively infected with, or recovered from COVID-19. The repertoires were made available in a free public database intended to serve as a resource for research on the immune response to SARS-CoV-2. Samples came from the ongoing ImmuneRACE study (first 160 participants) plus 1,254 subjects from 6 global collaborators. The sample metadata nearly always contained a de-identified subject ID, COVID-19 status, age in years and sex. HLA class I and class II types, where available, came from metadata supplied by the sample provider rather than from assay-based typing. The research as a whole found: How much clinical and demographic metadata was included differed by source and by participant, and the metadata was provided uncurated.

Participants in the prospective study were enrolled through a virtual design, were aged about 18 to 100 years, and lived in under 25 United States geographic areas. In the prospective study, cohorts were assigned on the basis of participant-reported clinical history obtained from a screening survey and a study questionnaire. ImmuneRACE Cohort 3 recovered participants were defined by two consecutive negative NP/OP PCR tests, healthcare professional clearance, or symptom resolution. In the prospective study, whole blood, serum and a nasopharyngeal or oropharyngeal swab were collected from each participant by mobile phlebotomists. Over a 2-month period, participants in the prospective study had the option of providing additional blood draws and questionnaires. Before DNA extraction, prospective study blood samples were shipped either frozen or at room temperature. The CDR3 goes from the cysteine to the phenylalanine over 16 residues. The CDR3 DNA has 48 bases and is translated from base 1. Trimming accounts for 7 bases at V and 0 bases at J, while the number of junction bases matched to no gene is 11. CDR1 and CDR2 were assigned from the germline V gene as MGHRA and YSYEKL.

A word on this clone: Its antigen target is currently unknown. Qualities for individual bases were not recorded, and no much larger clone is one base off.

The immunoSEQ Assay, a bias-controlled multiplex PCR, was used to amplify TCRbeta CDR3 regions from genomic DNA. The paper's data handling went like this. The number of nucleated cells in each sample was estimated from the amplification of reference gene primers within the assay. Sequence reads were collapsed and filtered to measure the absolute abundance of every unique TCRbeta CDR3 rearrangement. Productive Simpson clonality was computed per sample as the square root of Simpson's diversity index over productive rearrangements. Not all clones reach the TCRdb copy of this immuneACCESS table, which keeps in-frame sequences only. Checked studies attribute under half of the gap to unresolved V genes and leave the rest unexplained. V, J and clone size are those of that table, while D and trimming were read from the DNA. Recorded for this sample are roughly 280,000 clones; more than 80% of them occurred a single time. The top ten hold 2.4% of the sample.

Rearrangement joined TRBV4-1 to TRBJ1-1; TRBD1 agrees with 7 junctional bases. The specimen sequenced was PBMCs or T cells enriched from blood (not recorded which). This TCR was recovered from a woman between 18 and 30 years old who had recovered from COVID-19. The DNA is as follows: TGCGCCAGCACCCACGGTACAGGGGCTATGAACACTGAAGCTTTCTTT. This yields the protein CASTHGTGAMNTEAFF.